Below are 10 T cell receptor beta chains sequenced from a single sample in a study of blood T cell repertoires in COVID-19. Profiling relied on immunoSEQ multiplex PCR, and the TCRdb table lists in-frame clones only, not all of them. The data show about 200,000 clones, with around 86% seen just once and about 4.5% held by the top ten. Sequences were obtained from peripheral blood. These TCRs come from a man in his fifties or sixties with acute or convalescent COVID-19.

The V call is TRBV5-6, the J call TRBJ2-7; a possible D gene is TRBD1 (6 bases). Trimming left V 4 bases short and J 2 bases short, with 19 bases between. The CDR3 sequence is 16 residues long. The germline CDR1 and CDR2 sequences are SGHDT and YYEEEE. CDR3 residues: CASSRTTGPLAYEQYF. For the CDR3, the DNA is TGTGCCAGCAGCCGCACGACAGGTCCCCTCGCCTACGAGCAGTACTTC.

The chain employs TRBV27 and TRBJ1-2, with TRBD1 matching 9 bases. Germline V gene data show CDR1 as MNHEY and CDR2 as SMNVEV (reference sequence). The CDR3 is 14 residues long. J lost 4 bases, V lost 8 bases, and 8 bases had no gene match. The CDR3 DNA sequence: TGTGCCAGCTCTACAGGGGGCGTAGGCTATGGCTACACCTTC. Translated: CASSTGGVGYGYTF.

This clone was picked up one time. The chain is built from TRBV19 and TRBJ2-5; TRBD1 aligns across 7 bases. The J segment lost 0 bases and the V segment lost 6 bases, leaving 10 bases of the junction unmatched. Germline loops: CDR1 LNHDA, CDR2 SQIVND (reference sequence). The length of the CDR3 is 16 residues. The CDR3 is CASSPGQATYQETQYF. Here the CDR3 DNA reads TGTGCCAGTAGCCCCGGACAGGCTACGTACCAAGAGACCCAGTACTTC.

CDR3 region: CASSLTGVSYNSPLHF. For the CDR3, the DNA is TGTGCCAGCAGCTTGACAGGGGTCTCCTATAATTCACCCCTCCACTTT. The rearrangement uses TRBV5-4 and TRBJ1-6; 7 nucleotides match TRBD1. The CDR3 is made up of 16 amino acids. V gave up 1 base and J gave up 0 bases; unmatched junction bases: 1. Per germline, CDR1 SGHNT and CDR2 YYREEE (reference sequence). Based on the CDR3 plus reference TRBV5-4 and TRBJ1-6, the full variable domain is ETGVTQSPTHLIKTRGQQVTLRCSSQSGHNTVSWYQQALGQGPQFIFQYYREEENGRGNFPPRFSGLQFPNYSSELNVNALELDDSALYLCASSLTGVSYNSPLHFGNGTRLTVT.

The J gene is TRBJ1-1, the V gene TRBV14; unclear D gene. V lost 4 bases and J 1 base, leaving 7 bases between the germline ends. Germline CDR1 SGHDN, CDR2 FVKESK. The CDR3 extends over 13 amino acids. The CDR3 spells CASSLQQNTEAFF. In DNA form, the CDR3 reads TGTGCCAGCAGCCTACAGCAGAACACTGAAGCTTTCTTT.

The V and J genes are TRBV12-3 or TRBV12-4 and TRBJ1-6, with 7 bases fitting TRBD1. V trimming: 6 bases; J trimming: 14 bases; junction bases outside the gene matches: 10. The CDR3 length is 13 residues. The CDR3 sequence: CASRLRGPGTLHF. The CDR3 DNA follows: TGTGCCAGCAGGTTGAGGGGGCCGGGAACCCTCCACTTT.

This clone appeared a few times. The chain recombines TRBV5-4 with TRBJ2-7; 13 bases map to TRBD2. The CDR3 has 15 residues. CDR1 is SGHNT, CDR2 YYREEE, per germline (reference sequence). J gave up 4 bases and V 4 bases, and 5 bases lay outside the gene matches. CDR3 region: CASSRGLAGIYEQYF. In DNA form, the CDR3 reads TGTGCCAGCAGCCGGGGACTAGCGGGAATTTACGAGCAGTACTTC.

CDR3 amino acids: CASSIPGTAFYGYTF. The CDR3 nucleotides read TGTGCCAGTAGTATCCCCGGGACAGCTTTCTATGGCTACACCTTC. This sequence joins TRBV19 and TRBJ1-2; 7 bases agree with TRBD1. Germline values: CDR1 LNHDA, CDR2 SQIVND (reference sequence). The CDR3 consists of 15 residues. V lost 3 bases to trimming and J lost 4 bases; unmatched junction nucleotides: 8.

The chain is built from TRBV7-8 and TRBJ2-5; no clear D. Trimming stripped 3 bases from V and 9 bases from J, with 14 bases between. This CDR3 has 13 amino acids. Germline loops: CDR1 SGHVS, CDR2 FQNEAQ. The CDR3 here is CASSFSVNVAQYF. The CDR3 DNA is TGTGCCAGCAGCTTTTCAGTGAATGTGGCCCAGTACTTC. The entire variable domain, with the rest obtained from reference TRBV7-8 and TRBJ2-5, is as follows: GAGVSQSPRYKVAKRGQDVALRCDPISGHVSLFWYQQALGQGPEFLTYFQNEAQLDKSGLPSDRFFAERPEGSVSTLKIQRTQQEDSAVYLCASSFSVNVAQYFGPGTRLLVL.

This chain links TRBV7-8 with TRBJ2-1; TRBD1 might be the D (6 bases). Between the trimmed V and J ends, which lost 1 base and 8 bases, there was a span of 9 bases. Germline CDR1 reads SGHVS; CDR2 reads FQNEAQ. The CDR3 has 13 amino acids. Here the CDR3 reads CASSLGGRDEQFF. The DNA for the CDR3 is TGTGCCAGCAGCTTAGGGGGGCGTGATGAGCAGTTCTTC.